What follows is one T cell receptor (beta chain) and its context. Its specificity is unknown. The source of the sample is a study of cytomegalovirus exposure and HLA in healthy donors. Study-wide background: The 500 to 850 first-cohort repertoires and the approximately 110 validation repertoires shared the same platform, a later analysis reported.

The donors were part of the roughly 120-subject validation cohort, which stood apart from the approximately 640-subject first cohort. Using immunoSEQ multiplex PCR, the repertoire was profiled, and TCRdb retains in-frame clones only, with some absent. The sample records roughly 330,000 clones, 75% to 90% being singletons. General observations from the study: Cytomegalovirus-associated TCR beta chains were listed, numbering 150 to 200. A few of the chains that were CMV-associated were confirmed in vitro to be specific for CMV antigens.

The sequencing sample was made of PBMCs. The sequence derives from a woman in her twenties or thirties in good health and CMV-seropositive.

The CDR3 loop reads CASSPGRTYEQYF. CDR3 DNA: TGTGCCAGCAGCCCGGGGAGGACCTACGAGCAGTACTTC. This sequence joins TRBV5-6 and TRBJ2-7; a possible D gene is TRBD2 (6 bases). Trimming cost V 4 bases and J 2 bases, with 10 bases left between them. The V gene's germline CDR1 is SGHDT and CDR2 YYEEEE. The CDR3 has 13 amino acids.